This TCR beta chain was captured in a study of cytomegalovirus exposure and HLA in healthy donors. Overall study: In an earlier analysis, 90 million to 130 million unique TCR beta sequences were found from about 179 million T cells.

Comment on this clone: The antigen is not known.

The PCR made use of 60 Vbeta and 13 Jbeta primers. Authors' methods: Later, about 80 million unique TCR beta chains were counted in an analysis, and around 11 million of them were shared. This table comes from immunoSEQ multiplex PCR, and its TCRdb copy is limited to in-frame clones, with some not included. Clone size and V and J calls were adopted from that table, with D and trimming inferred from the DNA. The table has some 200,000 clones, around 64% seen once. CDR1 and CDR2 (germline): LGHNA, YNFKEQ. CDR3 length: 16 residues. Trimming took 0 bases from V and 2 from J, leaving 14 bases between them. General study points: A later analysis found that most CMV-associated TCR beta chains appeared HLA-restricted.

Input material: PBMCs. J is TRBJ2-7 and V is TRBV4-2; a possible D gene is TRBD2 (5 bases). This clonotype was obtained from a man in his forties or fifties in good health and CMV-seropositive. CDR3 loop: CASSQEDSSLAYEQYF. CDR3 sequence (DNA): TGTGCCAGCAGCCAAGAGGACTCTTCCTTAGCCTACGAGCAGTACTTC.